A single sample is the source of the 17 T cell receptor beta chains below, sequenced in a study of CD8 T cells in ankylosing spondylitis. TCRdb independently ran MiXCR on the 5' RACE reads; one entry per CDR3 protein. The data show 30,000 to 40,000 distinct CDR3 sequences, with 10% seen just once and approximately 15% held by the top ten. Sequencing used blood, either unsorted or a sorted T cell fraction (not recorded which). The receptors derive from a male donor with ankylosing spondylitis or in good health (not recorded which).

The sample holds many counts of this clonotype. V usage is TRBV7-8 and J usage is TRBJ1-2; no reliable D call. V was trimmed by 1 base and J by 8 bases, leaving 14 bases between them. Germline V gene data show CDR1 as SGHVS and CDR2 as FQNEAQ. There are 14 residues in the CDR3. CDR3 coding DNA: TGTGCCAGCAGCTTAGGCGGGATCCCGGGAGGCTACACCTTC. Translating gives CASSLGGIPGGYTF.

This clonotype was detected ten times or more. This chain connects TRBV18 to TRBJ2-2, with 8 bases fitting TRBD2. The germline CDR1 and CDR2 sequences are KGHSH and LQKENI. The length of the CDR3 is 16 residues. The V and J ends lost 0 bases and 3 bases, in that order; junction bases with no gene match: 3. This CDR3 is CASSPPAAGDTGELFF. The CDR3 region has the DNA TGTGCCAGCTCACCACCGGCAGCGGGAGACACCGGGGAGCTGTTTTTT. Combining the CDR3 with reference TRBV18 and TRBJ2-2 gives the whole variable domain NAGVMQNPRHLVRRRGQEARLRCSPMKGHSHVYWYRQLPEEGLKFMVYLQKENIIDESGMPKERFSAEFPKEGPSILRIQQVVRGDSAAYFCASSPPAAGDTGELFFGEGSRLTVL.

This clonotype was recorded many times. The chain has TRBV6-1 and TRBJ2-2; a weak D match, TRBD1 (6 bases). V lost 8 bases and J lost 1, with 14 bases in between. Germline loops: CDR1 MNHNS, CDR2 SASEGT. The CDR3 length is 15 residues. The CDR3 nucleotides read TGTGCCAGCGAATCCGGGACACTGAACACCGGGGAGCTGTTTTTT. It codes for CASESGTLNTGELFF.

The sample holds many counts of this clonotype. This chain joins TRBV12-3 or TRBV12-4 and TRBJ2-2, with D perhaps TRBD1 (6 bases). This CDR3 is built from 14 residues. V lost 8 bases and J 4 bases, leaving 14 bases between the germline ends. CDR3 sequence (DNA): TGTGCCAGCGGTTGGGGGCAGGGCACCGGGGAGCTGTTTTTT. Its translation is CASGWGQGTGELFF.

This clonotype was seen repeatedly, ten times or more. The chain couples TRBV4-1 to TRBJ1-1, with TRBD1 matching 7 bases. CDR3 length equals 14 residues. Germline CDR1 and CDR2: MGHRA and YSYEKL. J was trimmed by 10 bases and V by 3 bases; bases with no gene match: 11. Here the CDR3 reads CASSHDREIFGAFF. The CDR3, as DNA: TGCGCCAGCAGCCACGACAGGGAGATATTTGGAGCTTTCTTT.

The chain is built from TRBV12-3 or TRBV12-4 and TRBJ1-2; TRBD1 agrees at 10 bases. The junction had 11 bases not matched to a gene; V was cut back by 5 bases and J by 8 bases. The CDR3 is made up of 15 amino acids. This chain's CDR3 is CASSPNRDRGYGYTF. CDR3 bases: TGTGCCAGCAGTCCCAACCGGGACAGGGGATACGGCTACACCTTC.

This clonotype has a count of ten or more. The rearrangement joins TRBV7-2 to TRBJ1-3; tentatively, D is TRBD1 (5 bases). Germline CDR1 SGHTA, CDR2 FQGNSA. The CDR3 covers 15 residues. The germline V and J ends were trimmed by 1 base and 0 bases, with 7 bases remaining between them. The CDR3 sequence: CASSLEGASGNTIYF. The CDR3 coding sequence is TGTGCCAGCAGCTTAGAAGGGGCCTCTGGAAACACCATATATTTT.

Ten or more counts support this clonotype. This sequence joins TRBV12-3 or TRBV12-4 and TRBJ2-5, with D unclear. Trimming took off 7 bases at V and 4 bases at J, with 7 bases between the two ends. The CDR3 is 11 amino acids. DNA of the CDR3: TGTGCCAGCAATTCGGGAGAGACCCAGTACTTC. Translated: CASNSGETQYF.

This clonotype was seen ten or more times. CDR3 in amino acids: CASSLSLAGGPGGELFF. CDR3 coding DNA: TGCGCCAGCAGCCTGTCCCTAGCGGGAGGGCCCGGCGGGGAGCTGTTTTTT. The rearrangement links TRBV4-1 to TRBJ2-2; TRBD2 matches at 12 bases. Trimming cost V 4 bases and J 7 bases; bases outside gene matches: 10. CDR3 length: 17 amino acids. Looked up from germline, CDR1 is MGHRA and CDR2 is YSYEKL.

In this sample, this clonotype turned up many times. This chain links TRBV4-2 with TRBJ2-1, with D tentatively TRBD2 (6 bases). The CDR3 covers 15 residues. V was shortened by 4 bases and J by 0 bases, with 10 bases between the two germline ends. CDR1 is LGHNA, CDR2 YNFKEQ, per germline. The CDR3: CASSPGLPSYNEQFF. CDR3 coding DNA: TGTGCCAGCAGCCCGGGACTCCCCTCCTACAATGAGCAGTTCTTC.

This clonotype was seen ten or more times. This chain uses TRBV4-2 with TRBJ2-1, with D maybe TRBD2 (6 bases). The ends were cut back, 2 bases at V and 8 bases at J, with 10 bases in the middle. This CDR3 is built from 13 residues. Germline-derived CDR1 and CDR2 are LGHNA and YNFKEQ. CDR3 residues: CASSQFTGDEQFF. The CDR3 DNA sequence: TGTGCCAGCAGCCAATTCACGGGGGATGAGCAGTTCTTC.

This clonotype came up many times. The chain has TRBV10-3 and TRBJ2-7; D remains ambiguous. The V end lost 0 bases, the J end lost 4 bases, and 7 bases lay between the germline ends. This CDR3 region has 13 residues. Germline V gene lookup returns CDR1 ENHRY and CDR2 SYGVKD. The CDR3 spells CAISESLVYEQYF. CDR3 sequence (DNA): TGTGCCATCAGTGAGTCGTTGGTTTACGAGCAGTACTTC.

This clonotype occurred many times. CDR3 sequence (DNA): TGCGCCAGCAGCCCCGGTCGAGGCACCTACGAGCAGTACTTC. This translates into CASSPGRGTYEQYF. The rearrangement links TRBV4-1 to TRBJ2-7; D gene uncertain. Germline-derived CDR1 and CDR2 are MGHRA and YSYEKL. There are 14 residues in the CDR3. V dropped 4 bases and J dropped 2 bases, with 12 bases sitting between them.

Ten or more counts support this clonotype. The CDR3 loop is CASSYVRGMDTEAFF. The CDR3 DNA sequence: TGTGCCAGCAGTTACGTCAGGGGCATGGACACTGAAGCTTTCTTT. V gene TRBV6-5 combines with J gene TRBJ1-1; TRBD1 might be the D (6 bases). The CDR3 length is 15 residues. Germline CDR1 reads MNHEY; CDR2 reads SVGAGI. V dropped 2 bases and J dropped 3 bases, with 13 bases sitting between them.

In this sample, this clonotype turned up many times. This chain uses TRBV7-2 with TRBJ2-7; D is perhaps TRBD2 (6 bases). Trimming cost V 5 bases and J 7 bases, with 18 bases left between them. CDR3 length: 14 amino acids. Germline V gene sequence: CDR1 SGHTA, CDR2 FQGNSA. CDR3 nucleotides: TGTGCCAGCAGCCGAGGGACGGGACTGGGGGAGCAGTACTTC. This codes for CASSRGTGLGEQYF.

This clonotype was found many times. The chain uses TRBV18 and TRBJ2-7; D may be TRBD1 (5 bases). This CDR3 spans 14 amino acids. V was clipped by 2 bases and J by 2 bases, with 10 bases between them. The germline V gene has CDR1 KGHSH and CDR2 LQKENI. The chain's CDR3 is CASSPSQGPYEQYF. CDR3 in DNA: TGTGCCAGCTCACCATCTCAGGGCCCCTACGAGCAGTACTTC.

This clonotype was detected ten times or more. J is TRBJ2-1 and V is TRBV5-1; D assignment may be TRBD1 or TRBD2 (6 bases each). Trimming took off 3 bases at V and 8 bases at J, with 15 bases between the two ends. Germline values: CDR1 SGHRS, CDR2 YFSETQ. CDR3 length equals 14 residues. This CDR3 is CASSSQGGSDEQFF. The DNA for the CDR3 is TGCGCCAGCAGCTCCCAAGGGGGGTCCGATGAGCAGTTCTTC.